Included here is one TCR beta chain sequence, with context. V lost 6 bases to trimming and J lost 6 bases; unmatched junction nucleotides: 11. The CDR3 has 15 amino acids. CDR1 is MDHEN and CDR2 is SYDVKM in the germline V gene. The sample is drawn from a study of T cell responses to AZD1222 COVID-19 vaccine. Using immunoSEQ multiplex PCR, the repertoire was profiled, and TCRdb retains in-frame clones only, with some absent. The sample lists over 110,000 clones, 85% to 90% occurring once. The chain carries TRBV28 and TRBJ1-2; 9 nucleotides align to TRBD1. The input for sequencing was peripheral blood, taken 28 days after the second AZD1222 dose. The TCR comes from an adult who received the AZD1222 COVID-19 vaccine. CDR3 DNA sequence: TGTGCCAGCAGGTCCACAGGGGGCGCACCCAATGGCTACACCTTC. Translating gives CASRSTGGAPNGYTF.